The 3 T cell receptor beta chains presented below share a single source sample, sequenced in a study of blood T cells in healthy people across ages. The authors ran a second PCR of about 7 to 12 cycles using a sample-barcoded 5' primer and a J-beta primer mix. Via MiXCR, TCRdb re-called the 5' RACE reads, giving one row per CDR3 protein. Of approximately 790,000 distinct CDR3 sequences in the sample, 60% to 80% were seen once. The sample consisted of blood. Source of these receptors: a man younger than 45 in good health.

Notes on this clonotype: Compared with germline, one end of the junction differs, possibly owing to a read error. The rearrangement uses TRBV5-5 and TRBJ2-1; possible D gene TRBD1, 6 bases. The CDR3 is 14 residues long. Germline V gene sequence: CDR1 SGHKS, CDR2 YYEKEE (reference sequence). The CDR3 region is CASSLDSRYNGQFF. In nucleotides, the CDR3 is TGTGCCAGCAGTCTGGACAGCCGCTACAATGGGCAGTTCTTC.

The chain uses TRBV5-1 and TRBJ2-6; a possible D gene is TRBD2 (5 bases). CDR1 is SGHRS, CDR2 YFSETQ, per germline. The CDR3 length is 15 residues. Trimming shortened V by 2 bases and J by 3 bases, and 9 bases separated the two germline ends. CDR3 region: CASSFGLLGANVLTF. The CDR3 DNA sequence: TGCGCCAGCAGCTTTGGACTGCTTGGGGCCAACGTCCTGACTTTC.

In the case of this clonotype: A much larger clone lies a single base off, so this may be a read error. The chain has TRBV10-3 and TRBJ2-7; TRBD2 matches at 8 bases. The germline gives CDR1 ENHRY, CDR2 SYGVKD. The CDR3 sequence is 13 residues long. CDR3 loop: CGISAGGRYEQYF. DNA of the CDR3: TGTGGCATCAGTGCGGGAGGACGGTACGAGCAGTACTTC.